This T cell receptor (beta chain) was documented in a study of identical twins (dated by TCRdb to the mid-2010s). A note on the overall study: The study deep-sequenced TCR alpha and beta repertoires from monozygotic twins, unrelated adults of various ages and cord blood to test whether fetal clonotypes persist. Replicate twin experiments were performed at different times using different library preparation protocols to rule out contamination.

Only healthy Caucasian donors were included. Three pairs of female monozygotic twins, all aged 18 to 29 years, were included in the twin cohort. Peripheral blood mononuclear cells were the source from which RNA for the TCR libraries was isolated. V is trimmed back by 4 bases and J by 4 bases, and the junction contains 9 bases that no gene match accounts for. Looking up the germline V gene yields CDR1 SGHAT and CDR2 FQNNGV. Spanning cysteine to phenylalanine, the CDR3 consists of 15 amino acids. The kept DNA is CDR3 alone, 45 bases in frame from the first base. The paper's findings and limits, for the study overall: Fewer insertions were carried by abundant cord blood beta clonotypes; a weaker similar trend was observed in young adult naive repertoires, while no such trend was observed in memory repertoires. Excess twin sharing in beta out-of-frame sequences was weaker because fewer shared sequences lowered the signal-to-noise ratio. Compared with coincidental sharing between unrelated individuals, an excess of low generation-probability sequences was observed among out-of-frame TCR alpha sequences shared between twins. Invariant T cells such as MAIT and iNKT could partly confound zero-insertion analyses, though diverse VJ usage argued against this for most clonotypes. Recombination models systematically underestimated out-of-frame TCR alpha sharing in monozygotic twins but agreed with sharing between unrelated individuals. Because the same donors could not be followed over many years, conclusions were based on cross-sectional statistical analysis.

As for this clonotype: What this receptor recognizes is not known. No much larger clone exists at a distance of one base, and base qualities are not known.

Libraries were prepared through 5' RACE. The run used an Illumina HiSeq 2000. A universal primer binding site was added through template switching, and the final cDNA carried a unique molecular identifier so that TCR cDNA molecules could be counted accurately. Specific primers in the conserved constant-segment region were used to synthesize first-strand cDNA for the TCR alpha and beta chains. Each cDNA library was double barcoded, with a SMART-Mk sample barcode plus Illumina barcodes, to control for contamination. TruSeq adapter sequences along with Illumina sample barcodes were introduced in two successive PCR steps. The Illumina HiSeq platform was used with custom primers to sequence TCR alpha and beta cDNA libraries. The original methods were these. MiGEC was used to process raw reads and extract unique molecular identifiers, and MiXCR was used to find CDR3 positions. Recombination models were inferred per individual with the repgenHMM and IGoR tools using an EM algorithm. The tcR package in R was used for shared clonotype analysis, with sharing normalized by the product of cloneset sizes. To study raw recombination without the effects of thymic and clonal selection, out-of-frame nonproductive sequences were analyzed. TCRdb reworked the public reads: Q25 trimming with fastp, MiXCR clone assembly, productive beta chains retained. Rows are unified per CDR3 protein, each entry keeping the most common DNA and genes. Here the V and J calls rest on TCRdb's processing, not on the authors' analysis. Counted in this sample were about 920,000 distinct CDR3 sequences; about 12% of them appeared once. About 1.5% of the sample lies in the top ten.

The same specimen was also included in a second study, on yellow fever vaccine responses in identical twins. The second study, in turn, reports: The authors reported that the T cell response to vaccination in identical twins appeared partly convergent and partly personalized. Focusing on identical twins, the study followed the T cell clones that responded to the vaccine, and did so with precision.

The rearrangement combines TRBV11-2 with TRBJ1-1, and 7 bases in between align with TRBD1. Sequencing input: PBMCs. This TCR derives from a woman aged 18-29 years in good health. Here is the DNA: TGTGCCAGCAGCTCCTTCAGGGGGGTGGGCACTGAAGCTTTCTTT. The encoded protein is CASSSFRGVGTEAFF.